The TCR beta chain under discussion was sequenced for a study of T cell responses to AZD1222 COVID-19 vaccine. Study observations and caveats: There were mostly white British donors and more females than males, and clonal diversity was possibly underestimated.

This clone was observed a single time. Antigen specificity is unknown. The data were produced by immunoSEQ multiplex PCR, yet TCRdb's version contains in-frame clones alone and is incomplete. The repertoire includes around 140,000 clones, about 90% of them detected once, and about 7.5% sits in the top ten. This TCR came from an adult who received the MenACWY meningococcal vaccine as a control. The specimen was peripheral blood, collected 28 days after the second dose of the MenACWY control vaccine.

The CDR3 nucleotides read TGCGCCAGCAGCCAAGGCCTCAAAGGCACAGATACGCAGTATTTT. It specifies CASSQGLKGTDTQYF. The chain is built from TRBV4-3 and TRBJ2-3, with no clear D. CDR3 size: 15 residues. Trimming cost V 1 base and J 1 base, with 9 bases left between them. Germline V lookup: CDR1 LGHNA, CDR2 YSLEER.